This TCR beta chain was documented in a study of T and B cells in COVID-19 patients. As for the study in general: The recovered patients had mostly mild to moderate COVID-19 with outpatient management. Active-infection patients were older, median roughly 67 years, than recovered patients, median about 32 years.

Each TRB amplification used roughly 230-550 ng of genomic DNA from blood. TRB rearrangements were amplified by multiplex PCR with BIOMED2 TRB-A/B primers. TCRdb redid the calling of the multiplex PCR reads with MiXCR, one entry per CDR3 protein. The table lists more than 10,000 distinct CDR3 sequences, approximately 33% of them singletons. This CDR3 has 14 amino acids. The J segment lost 4 bases and the V segment lost 8 bases, leaving 6 bases of the junction unmatched. CDR1 is ENHRY, CDR2 SYGVKD, per germline. The source is a human donor with active COVID-19. Sequencing input: blood. The chain links TRBV10-3 to TRBJ2-7; 12 positions agree with TRBD1. This chain's CDR3 is CAIARGQGAYEQYF. The CDR3 DNA follows: TGTGCCATCGCCCGGGGACAGGGGGCTTACGAGCAGTACTTC.